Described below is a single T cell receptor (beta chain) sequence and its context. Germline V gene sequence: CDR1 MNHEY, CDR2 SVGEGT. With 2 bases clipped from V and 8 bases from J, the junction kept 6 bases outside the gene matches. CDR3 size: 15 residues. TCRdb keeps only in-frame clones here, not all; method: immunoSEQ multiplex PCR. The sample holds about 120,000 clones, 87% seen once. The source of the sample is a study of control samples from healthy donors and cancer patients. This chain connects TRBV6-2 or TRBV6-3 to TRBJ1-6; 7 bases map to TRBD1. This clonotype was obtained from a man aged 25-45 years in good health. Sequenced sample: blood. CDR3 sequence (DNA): TGTGCCAGCAGTTACCTGGGGACAGAAGATTCACCCCTCCACTTT. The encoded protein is CASSYLGTEDSPLHF.